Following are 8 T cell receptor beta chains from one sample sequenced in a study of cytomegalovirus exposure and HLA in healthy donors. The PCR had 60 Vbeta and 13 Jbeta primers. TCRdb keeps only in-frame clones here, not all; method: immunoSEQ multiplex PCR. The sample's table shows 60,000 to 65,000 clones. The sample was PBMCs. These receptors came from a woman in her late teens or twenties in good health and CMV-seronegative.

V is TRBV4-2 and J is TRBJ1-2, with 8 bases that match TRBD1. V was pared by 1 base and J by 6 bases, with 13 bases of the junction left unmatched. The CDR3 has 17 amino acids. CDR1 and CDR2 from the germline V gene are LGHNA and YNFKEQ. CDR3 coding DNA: TGTGCCAGCAGCCAAGTAAGGGGGAGGACAGGGCGTGATGGCTACACCTTC. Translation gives CASSQVRGRTGRDGYTF.

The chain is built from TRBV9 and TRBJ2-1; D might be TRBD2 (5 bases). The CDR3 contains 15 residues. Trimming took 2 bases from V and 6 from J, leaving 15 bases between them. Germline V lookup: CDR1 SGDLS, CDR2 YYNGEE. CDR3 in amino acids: CASSVAGIMSNEQFF. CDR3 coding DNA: TGTGCCAGCAGCGTTGCCGGGATAATGAGCAATGAGCAGTTCTTC.

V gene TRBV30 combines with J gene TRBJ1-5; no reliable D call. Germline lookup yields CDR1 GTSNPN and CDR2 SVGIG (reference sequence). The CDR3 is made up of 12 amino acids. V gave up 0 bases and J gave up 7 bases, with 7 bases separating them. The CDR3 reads CAWSVPGQPQHF. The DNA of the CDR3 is TGTGCCTGGAGTGTACCGGGGCAGCCCCAGCATTTT.

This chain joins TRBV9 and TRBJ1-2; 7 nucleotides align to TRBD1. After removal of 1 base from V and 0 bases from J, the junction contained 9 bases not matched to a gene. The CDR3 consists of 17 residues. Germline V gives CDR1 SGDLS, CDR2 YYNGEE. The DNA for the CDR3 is TGTGCCAGCAGCGTAACCGGGACAGAGAAGACTAACTATGGCTACACCTTC. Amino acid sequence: CASSVTGTEKTNYGYTF.

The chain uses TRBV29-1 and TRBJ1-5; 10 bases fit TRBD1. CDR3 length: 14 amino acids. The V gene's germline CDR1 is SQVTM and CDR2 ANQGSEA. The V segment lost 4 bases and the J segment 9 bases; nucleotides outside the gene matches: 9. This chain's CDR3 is CSVGPGTGDGPQHF. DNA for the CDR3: TGCAGCGTTGGGCCCGGGACAGGGGATGGGCCCCAGCATTTT.

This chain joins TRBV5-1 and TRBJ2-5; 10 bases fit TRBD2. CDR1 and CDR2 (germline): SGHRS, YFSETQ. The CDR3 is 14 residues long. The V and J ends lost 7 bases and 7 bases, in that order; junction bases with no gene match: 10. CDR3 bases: TGCGCCAGCCGGGTAGCGGGGGGCTCGGGGACCCAGTACTTC. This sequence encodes CASRVAGGSGTQYF.

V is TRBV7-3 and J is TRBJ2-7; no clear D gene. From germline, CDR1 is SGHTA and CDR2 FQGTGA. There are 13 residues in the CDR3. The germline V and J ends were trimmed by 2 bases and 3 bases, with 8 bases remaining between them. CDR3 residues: CASSLEDNYEQYF. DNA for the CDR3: TGTGCCAGCAGCTTAGAAGACAACTACGAGCAGTACTTC.

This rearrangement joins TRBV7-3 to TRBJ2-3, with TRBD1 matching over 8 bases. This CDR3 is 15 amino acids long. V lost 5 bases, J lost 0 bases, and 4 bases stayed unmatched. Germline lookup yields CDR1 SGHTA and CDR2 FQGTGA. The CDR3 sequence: CASSHRGFSTDTQYF. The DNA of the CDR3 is TGTGCCAGCAGCCACAGGGGGTTTAGCACAGATACGCAGTATTTT.